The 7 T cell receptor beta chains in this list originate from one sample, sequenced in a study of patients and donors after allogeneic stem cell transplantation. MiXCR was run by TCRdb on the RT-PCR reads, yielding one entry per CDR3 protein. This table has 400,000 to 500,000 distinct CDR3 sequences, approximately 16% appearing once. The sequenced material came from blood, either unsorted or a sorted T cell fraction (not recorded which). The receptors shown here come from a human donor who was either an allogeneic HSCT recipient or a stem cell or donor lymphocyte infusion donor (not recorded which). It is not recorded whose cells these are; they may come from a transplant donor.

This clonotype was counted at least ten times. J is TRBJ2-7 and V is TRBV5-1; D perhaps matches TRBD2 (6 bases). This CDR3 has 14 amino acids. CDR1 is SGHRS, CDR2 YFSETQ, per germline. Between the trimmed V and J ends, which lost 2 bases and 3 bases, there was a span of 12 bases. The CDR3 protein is CASSFTSSDYEQYF. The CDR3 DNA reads TGCGCCAGCAGCTTTACTAGCTCGGACTACGAGCAGTACTTC.

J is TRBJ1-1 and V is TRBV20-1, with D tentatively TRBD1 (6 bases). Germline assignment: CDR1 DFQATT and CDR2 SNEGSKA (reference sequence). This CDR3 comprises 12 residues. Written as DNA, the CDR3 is TGCAGGCCGACAGGAGTGAACACTGAAGCTTTCTTT. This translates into CRPTGVNTEAFF.

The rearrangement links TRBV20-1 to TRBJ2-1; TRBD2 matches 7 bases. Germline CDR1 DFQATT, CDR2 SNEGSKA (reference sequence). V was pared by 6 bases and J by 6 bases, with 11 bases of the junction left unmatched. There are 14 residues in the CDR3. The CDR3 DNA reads TGCAGTGCCACAGCCGGGGGGAGGAGCAATGAGCAGTTCTTC. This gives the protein CSATAGGRSNEQFF.

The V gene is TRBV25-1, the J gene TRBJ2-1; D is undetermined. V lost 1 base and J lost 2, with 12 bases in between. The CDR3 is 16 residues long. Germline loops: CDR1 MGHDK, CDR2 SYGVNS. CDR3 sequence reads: CASSEFSSRTYNEQFF. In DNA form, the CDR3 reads TGTGCCAGCAGTGAATTCTCCTCACGGACCTACAATGAGCAGTTCTTC.

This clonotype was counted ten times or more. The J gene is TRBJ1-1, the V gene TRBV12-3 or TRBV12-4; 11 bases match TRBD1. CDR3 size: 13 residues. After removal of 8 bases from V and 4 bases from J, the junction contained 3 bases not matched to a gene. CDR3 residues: CASGQGAGTEAFF. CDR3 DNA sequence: TGTGCCAGCGGACAGGGGGCTGGCACTGAAGCTTTCTTT.

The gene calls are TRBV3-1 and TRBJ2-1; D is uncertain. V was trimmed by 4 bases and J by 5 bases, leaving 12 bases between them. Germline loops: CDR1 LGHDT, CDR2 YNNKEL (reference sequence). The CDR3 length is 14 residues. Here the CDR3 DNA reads TGTGCCAGCAGCCCCACCGGGCTCCACAATGAGCAGTTCTTC. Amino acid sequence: CASSPTGLHNEQFF.

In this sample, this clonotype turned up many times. CDR3 sequence (DNA): TGTGCCAGCAGTTTGTTTGACAGAAACACTGAAGCTTTCTTT. This encodes CASSLFDRNTEAFF. V is TRBV12-3 or TRBV12-4 and J is TRBJ1-1; a weak D match, TRBD1 (5 bases). This CDR3 is 14 amino acids long. V lost 3 bases and J 2 bases, leaving 10 bases between the germline ends.